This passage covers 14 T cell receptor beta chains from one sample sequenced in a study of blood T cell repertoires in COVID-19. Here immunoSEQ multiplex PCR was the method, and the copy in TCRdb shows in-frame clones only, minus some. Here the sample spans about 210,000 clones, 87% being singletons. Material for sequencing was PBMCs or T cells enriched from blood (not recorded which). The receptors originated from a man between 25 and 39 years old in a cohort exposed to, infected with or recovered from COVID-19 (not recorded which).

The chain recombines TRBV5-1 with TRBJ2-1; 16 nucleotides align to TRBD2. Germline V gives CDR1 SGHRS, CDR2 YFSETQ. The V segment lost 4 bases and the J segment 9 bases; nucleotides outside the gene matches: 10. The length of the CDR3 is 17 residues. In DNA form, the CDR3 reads TGCGCCAGCAGCACGGGACTAGCGGGAGGGCCTGAAGCTGAGCAGTTCTTC. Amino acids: CASSTGLAGGPEAEQFF.

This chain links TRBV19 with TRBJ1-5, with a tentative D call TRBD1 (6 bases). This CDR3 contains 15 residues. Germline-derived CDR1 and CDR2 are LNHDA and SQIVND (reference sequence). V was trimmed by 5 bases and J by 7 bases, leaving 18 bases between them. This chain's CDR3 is CASSVTQGWNQPQHF. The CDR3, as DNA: TGTGCCAGTAGTGTTACTCAGGGGTGGAACCAGCCCCAGCATTTT.

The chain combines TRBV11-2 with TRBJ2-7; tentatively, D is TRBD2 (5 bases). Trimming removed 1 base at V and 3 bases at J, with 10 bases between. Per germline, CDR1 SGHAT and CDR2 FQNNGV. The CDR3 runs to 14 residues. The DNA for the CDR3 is TGTGCCAGCAGCTTAGGAGAGGCGGGCTACGAGCAGTACTTC. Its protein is CASSLGEAGYEQYF.

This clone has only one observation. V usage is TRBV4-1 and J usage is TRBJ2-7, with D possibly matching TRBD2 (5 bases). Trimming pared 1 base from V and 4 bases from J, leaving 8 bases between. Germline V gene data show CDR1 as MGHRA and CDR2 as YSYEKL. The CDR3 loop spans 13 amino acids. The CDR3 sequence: CASSQGERYEQYF. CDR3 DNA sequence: TGCGCCAGCAGCCAAGGGGAGCGGTACGAGCAGTACTTC.

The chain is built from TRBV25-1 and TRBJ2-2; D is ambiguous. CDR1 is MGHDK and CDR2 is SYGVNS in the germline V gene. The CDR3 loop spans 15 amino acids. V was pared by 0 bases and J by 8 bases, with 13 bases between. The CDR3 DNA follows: TGTGCCAGCAGTGAATACCACGCCCGGAGAGGGGAGCTGTTTTTT. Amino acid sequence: CASSEYHARRGELFF.

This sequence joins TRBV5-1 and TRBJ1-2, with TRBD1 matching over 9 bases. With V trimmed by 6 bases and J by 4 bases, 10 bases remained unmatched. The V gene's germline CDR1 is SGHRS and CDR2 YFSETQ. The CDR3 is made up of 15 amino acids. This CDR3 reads CASTFTGGSGYGYTF. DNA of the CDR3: TGCGCCAGCACATTTACAGGGGGCTCCGGCTATGGCTACACCTTC.

The CDR3 sequence is CSAMTGRGYTF. The CDR3 bases are TGCAGCGCTATGACAGGGCGCGGCTACACCTTC. The chain couples TRBV29-1 to TRBJ1-2, with 7 bases fitting TRBD1. Unmatched junction bases numbered 7, after V lost 7 bases and J lost 8 bases. The CDR3 has 11 residues. Germline-derived CDR1 and CDR2 are SQVTM and ANQGSEA.

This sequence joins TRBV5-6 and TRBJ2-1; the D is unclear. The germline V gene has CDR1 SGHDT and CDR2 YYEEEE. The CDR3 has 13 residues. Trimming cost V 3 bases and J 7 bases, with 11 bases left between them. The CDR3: CASSSFSRNEQFF. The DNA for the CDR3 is TGTGCCAGCAGCTCTTTTAGTCGGAATGAGCAGTTCTTC.

The CDR3 DNA sequence: TGTGCCAGCAGCTTGGAACCAGCGGCCATCGGCGAGCAGTACTTC. Residues: CASSLEPAAIGEQYF. V and J are TRBV5-4 and TRBJ2-7, with D maybe TRBD2 (5 bases). The CDR3 runs to 15 residues. CDR1 is SGHNT and CDR2 is YYREEE in the germline V gene (reference sequence). V was trimmed by 0 bases and J by 6 bases, leaving 16 bases between them.

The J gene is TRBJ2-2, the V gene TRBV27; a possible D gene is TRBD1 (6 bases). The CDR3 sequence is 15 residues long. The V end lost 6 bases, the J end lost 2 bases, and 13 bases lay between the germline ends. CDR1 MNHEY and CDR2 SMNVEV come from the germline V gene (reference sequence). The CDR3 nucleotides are TGTGCCAGCAGACGAGACAGGCTTAACACCGGGGAGCTGTTTTTT. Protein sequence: CASRRDRLNTGELFF.

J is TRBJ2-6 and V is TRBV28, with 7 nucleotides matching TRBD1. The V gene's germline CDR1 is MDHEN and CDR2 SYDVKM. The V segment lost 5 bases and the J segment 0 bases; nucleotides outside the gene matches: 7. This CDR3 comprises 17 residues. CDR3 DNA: TGTGCCAGCAGTGTCTTAACAGGGGCCTCTGGGGCCAACGTCCTGACTTTC. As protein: CASSVLTGASGANVLTF.

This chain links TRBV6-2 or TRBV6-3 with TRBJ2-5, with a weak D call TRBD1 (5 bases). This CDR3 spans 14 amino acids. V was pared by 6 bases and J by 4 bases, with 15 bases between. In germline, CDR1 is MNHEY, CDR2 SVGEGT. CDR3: CASSPRRARETQYF. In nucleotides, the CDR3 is TGTGCCAGCAGCCCACGCAGGGCTCGAGAGACCCAGTACTTC.

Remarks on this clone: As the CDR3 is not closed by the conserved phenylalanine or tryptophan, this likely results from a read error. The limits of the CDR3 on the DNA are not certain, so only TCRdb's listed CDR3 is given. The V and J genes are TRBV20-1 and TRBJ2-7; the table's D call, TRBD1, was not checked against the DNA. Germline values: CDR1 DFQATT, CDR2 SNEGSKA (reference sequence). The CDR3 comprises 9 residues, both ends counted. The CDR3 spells CSASYRQVD.

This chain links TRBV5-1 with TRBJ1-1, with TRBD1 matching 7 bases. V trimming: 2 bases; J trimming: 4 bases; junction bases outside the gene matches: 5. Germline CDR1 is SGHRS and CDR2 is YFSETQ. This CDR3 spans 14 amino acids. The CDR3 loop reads CASSFKGAGTEAFF. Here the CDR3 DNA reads TGCGCCAGCAGCTTTAAGGGGGCGGGCACTGAAGCTTTCTTT.